The clone carrying this T cell receptor (beta chain) was detected a few times. Its specificity is unknown. TCRdb redid the calling of the 5' RACE reads with MiXCR, one entry per CDR3 protein. The data hold roughly 510,000 distinct CDR3 sequences, with 15% to 20% observed a single time. Germline V CDR1 and CDR2: SGHTA, FQGTGA. Trimming took off 0 bases at V and 0 bases at J, with 8 bases between the two ends. The CDR3 covers 15 residues. This sample is drawn from a study of T-cell memory formation after mild COVID-19. Regarding the study as a whole: Pre-infection memory showed some responding clones, and this suggested that cross-reactive memory joined. Mainly CM and EM harbored the contracting CD4+ clones; mainly EMRA harbored the CD8+ ones.

The clonotype comes from an adult woman who had mild COVID-19 (a few samples of this study predate the infection). Cell type and time point are not known. The sequenced sample was PBMCs or a T cell subset sorted from them (not recorded which). The chain employs TRBV7-3 and TRBJ2-5; no clear D. This CDR3 is CASSLTGRDQETQYF. The CDR3 nucleotides read TGTGCCAGCAGCTTAACCGGAAGGGACCAAGAGACCCAGTACTTC.